These 31 T cell receptor beta chains share one sample of origin, sequenced in a study of response to subunit inactivated influenza vaccine. TCRdb analysed the RT-PCR reads with MiXCR anew, one entry per CDR3 protein. The sample lists about 520,000 distinct CDR3 sequences; roughly 7.6% were seen once. The input for sequencing was PBMCs from blood, taken less than 30 months after vaccination. These receptors all stem from a man between 45 and 75 years old who received an inactivated influenza vaccine.

CDR3 nucleotides: TGTGCCAGCACTCGCCGGGGACGGGGGGATCAGCCCCAGCATTTT. Translating gives CASTRRGRGDQPQHF. This chain connects TRBV12-3 or TRBV12-4 to TRBJ1-5, with D perhaps TRBD1 (5 bases). The CDR3 length is 15 residues. V lost 7 bases, J lost 5 bases, and 18 bases lay in between.

This clonotype was counted ten times or more. This chain joins TRBV11-2 and TRBJ2-2, with a tentative D call TRBD2 (6 bases). The CDR3 length is 19 residues. Trimming shortened V by 2 bases and J by 3 bases, and 22 bases separated the two germline ends. CDR1 is SGHAT, CDR2 FQNNGV, per germline. CDR3 in amino acids: CASSLLPGLRTGHTGELFF. The CDR3 DNA reads as TGTGCCAGCAGCTTATTACCGGGACTCAGAACGGGTCACACCGGGGAGCTGTTTTTT.

The genes are TRBV20-1 and TRBJ2-7, with a tentative D call TRBD2 (7 bases). Trimming took 0 bases from V and 3 from J, leaving 15 bases between them. The CDR3 sequence is 15 residues long. Germline V gives CDR1 DFQATT, CDR2 SNEGSKA (reference sequence). The CDR3 DNA is TGCAGTGCTAGAGATGGAGGGAGGGGGATCTACGAGCAGTACTTC. Translation: CSARDGGRGIYEQYF.

This chain links TRBV28 with TRBJ2-1; TRBD2 matches at 7 bases. Per the germline V gene, CDR1 is MDHEN and CDR2 is SYDVKM. V was pared by 7 bases and J by 4 bases, with 4 bases of the junction left unmatched. This CDR3 is 13 amino acids long. Here the CDR3 DNA reads TGTGCCAGCAATGGCGGGAGTTACAATGAGCAGTTCTTC. Residues: CASNGGSYNEQFF. Filled out from reference TRBV28 and TRBJ2-1, the complete variable domain reads DVKVTQSSRYLVKRTGEKVFLECVQDMDHENMFWYRQDPGLGLRLIYFSYDVKMKEKGDIPEGYSVSREKKERFSLILESASTNQTSMYLCASNGGSYNEQFFGPGTRLTVL.

A few counts support this clonotype. The gene calls are TRBV27 and TRBJ1-4; possibly TRBD1 for D (6 bases). Trimming removed 6 bases from V and 8 bases from J, with 19 bases in between. Per the germline V gene, CDR1 is MNHEY and CDR2 is SMNVEV (reference sequence). The CDR3 length is 15 residues. The DNA for the CDR3 is TGTGCCAGCAGATACTCCGGGGGGCTGGGGGAAAAACTGTTTTTT. Encoded protein: CASRYSGGLGEKLFF.

The table lists this clonotype with many counts. The V and J genes are TRBV5-1 and TRBJ2-7, with 7 bases fitting TRBD1. CDR1 SGHRS and CDR2 YFSETQ come from the germline V gene. The CDR3 is made up of 13 amino acids. V gave up 3 bases and J gave up 3 bases; unmatched junction bases: 3. The CDR3 protein is CASSSTGNYEQYF. The DNA of the CDR3 is TGCGCCAGCAGCTCGACAGGGAACTACGAGCAGTACTTC.

This clonotype was counted a few times. This chain links TRBV7-9 with TRBJ2-1; 7 bases fit TRBD2. Germline V CDR1 and CDR2: SEHNR, FQNEAQ (reference sequence). V dropped 5 bases and J dropped 2; count of bases not matched to a gene: 9. This CDR3 is built from 16 residues. CDR3 residues: CASSKAGLGAYNEQFF. DNA for the CDR3: TGTGCCAGCAGCAAGGCCGGACTAGGGGCCTACAATGAGCAGTTCTTC.

This clonotype was seen only a few times. V and J are TRBV4-3 and TRBJ2-7; no firm D call. The CDR3 length is 15 residues. Germline CDR1 and CDR2: LGHNA and YSLEER. V dropped 0 bases and J dropped 3 bases, with 12 bases sitting between them. DNA of the CDR3: TGCGCCAGCAGCCAAGATCTGGTGGGTTACTACGAGCAGTACTTC. It translates to CASSQDLVGYYEQYF.

This clonotype has ten or more counts. The chain couples TRBV4-3 to TRBJ1-4; maybe TRBD1 (5 bases). The V end was cut by 0 bases, the J end by 8 bases, with 16 bases between. The germline CDR1 and CDR2 sequences are LGHNA and YSLEER. This CDR3 contains 16 residues. The CDR3 region has the DNA TGCGCCAGCAGCCAAGATTGGGAGGGAAGGGGCGAAAAACTGTTTTTT. This translates into CASSQDWEGRGEKLFF.

This clonotype was seen only a few times. J is TRBJ2-7 and V is TRBV6-2 or TRBV6-3, with 9 bases that match TRBD1. CDR3 size: 13 residues. The V segment lost 2 bases and the J segment 4 bases; nucleotides outside the gene matches: 0. CDR1 and CDR2 (germline): MNHEY, SVGEGT. The CDR3 nucleotides read TGTGCCAGCAGTTACGACAGGGGGTACGAGCAGTACTTC. It is translated as CASSYDRGYEQYF.

The rearrangement uses TRBV20-1 and TRBJ2-3; D remains ambiguous. The CDR3 has 15 amino acids. Trimming pared 5 bases from V and 0 bases from J, leaving 15 bases between. The germline gives CDR1 DFQATT, CDR2 SNEGSKA (reference sequence). This chain's CDR3 is CSADPTETSTDTQYF. CDR3 nucleotides: TGCAGTGCTGACCCAACTGAGACTAGCACAGATACGCAGTATTTT.

This clonotype has more than one count but fewer than ten. The chain employs TRBV5-1 and TRBJ2-7, with 10 nucleotides matching TRBD1. Trimming took 4 bases from V and 5 from J; bases not matched to a gene: 6. CDR1 and CDR2 (germline): SGHRS, YFSETQ. This CDR3 is 14 amino acids long. The CDR3 DNA reads as TGCGCCAGCAGCCTGGGACAGGGGCTAAACGAGCAGTACTTC. The encoded protein is CASSLGQGLNEQYF.

V and J are TRBV7-6 and TRBJ2-2, with TRBD2 matching over 14 bases. V gave up 5 bases and J gave up 4 bases; unmatched junction bases: 18. The CDR3 has 21 residues. In germline, CDR1 is SGHVS, CDR2 FNYEAQ. This CDR3 is CASSQLKPTSGRAGGTGELFF. The CDR3 coding sequence is TGTGCCAGCAGCCAACTGAAGCCGACTAGCGGGAGGGCCGGTGGCACCGGGGAGCTGTTTTTT.

This clonotype has at least ten counts. V gene TRBV12-3 or TRBV12-4 combines with J gene TRBJ2-7; D remains unclear. Deletions cut 6 bases from V and 5 bases from J, with 8 bases between. The CDR3 spans 11 residues. In DNA form, the CDR3 reads TGTGCCAGCAGCCAGCTCGACGAGCAGTACTTC. Amino acids: CASSQLDEQYF.

The chain employs TRBV20-1 and TRBJ1-5; maybe TRBD1 (5 bases). The germline V and J ends were trimmed by 3 bases and 7 bases, with 10 bases remaining between them. The CDR3 is 12 residues long. The germline V gene encodes CDR1 DFQATT and CDR2 SNEGSKA (reference sequence). CDR3 region: CSASGGGQPQHF. The CDR3, as DNA: TGCAGTGCTAGTGGGGGGGGACAGCCCCAGCATTTT.

Ten or more counts support this clonotype. This chain links TRBV28 with TRBJ1-2, with D possibly being TRBD1 (5 bases). V was trimmed by 3 bases and J by 4 bases, leaving 9 bases between them. CDR3 size: 13 residues. In germline, CDR1 is MDHEN, CDR2 SYDVKM. For the CDR3, the DNA is TGTGCCAGCAGTTTTGGGGCGGCCTATGGCTACACCTTC. Translated: CASSFGAAYGYTF.

This clonotype was detected a few times. The chain links TRBV28 to TRBJ2-3; 10 bases are shared with TRBD2. J was trimmed by 0 bases and V by 3 bases; bases with no gene match: 6. The germline V gene has CDR1 MDHEN and CDR2 SYDVKM. The CDR3 has 17 amino acids. DNA of the CDR3: TGTGCCAGCAGTTTCGGACTAGCGGCCGCTAGCACAGATACGCAGTATTTT. Its translation: CASSFGLAAASTDTQYF.

This clonotype has just a few counts. The gene calls are TRBV12-3 or TRBV12-4 and TRBJ2-6; D is ambiguous. Between the trimmed V and J ends, which lost 3 bases and 4 bases, there was a span of 7 bases. This CDR3 spans 14 amino acids. CDR3 amino acids: CASSFDRGANVLTF. Here the CDR3 DNA reads TGTGCCAGCAGTTTTGATCGGGGGGCCAACGTCCTGACTTTC.

This clonotype was detected a few times. CDR3 loop: CAISEDRAGAKNIQYF. In nucleotides, the CDR3 is TGTGCCATCAGTGAGGACAGGGCCGGAGCCAAAAACATTCAGTACTTC. The genes are TRBV10-3 and TRBJ2-4; 7 bases fit TRBD1. This CDR3 is 16 amino acids long. Germline V gene lookup returns CDR1 ENHRY and CDR2 SYGVKD. Unmatched junction bases numbered 4, after V lost 2 bases and J lost 0 bases.

The rearrangement joins TRBV7-2 to TRBJ1-1; D not certain. V was pared by 5 bases and J by 0 bases, with 13 bases between. Germline V lookup: CDR1 SGHTA, CDR2 FQGNSA. This CDR3 has 15 residues. Written as DNA, the CDR3 is TGTGCCAGCAGCCCTTCCCGGGCTTTGAACACTGAAGCTTTCTTT. This codes for CASSPSRALNTEAFF.

This clonotype was counted between two and nine times. The chain links TRBV6-2 or TRBV6-3 to TRBJ2-5; tentative D call: TRBD1 (5 bases). The V and J ends lost 2 bases and 5 bases respectively, with 12 bases between them. The germline V gene has CDR1 MNHEY and CDR2 SVGEGT. There are 14 residues in the CDR3. The CDR3 DNA reads TGTGCCAGCAGTTACCAGGGCAGACCGGAGACCCAGTACTTC. This sequence encodes CASSYQGRPETQYF.

In this sample, this clonotype turned up many times. The V gene is TRBV7-6, the J gene TRBJ2-3; 8 bases line up with TRBD2. CDR3 length: 15 residues. The trim removed 5 bases at V and 4 bases at J, leaving 8 bases unmatched. Germline V gives CDR1 SGHVS, CDR2 FNYEAQ. The CDR3 bases are TGTGCCAGCAGCCCGAGCGGGGGACGGGCAGATACGCAGTATTTT. It translates to CASSPSGGRADTQYF.

This chain connects TRBV10-3 to TRBJ2-7; D gene uncertain. V was shortened by 4 bases and J by 0 bases, with 7 bases between the two germline ends. The germline V gene has CDR1 ENHRY and CDR2 SYGVKD. There are 13 residues in the CDR3. The CDR3 coding sequence is TGTGCCATCAGTGTGGATATCTCCTACGAGCAGTACTTC. This sequence encodes CAISVDISYEQYF.

This clonotype was seen more than once but under ten times. The genes are TRBV7-9 and TRBJ2-1; a weak D match, TRBD2 (5 bases). The CDR3 runs 14 residues. Between the trimmed V and J ends, which lost 2 bases and 2 bases, there was a span of 7 bases. Looked up from germline, CDR1 is SEHNR and CDR2 is FQNEAQ (reference sequence). The CDR3 DNA reads TGTGCCAGCAGCTTATACGGGGCCTACAATGAGCAGTTCTTC. Translation gives CASSLYGAYNEQFF.

This clonotype was observed a few times. The CDR3 DNA reads TGTGCCAGCAGCTTGCCACAAGAAAACCTGTTCTTC. Its translation: CASSLPQENLFF. This rearrangement joins TRBV5-6 to TRBJ2-1; D remains unclear. The CDR3 runs to 12 residues. Germline assignment: CDR1 SGHDT and CDR2 YYEEEE. The germline V and J ends were trimmed by 1 base and 15 bases, with 14 bases remaining between them.

V is TRBV9 and J is TRBJ2-5; 10 nucleotides line up with TRBD1. Trimming removed 4 bases from V and 1 base from J; junction bases left unmatched: 7. The CDR3 has 16 residues. Germline assignment: CDR1 SGDLS and CDR2 YYNGEE. CDR3 loop: CASSIGQGVGQETQYF. The CDR3, as DNA: TGTGCCAGCAGCATAGGACAGGGGGTTGGCCAAGAGACCCAGTACTTC.

This clonotype was detected only a few times. The chain uses TRBV20-1 and TRBJ1-6, with 7 bases fitting TRBD1. The V gene end was trimmed by 6 bases and the J gene end by 9 bases; junction bases not matched to a gene: 11. From germline, CDR1 is DFQATT and CDR2 SNEGSKA (reference sequence). The CDR3 spans 14 residues. The CDR3 loop reads CSAQGQAQSSPLHF. CDR3 in DNA: TGCAGTGCCCAAGGACAGGCCCAAAGTTCACCCCTCCACTTT.

The chain is built from TRBV5-5 and TRBJ2-7; D is perhaps TRBD1 (5 bases). Germline CDR1 SGHKS, CDR2 YYEKEE (reference sequence). V shed 0 bases and J shed 0 bases, with 10 bases lying between them. The CDR3 consists of 15 residues. The CDR3 region has the DNA TGTGCCAGCAGCTTGGAAGGGGCCTCCTCCTACGAGCAGTACTTC. Translated, it gives CASSLEGASSYEQYF.

This clonotype was observed a few times. The rearrangement links TRBV7-2 to TRBJ2-7, with 8 bases identical to TRBD1. J was trimmed by 3 bases and V by 1 base; bases with no gene match: 11. This CDR3 spans 17 amino acids. Germline CDR1 is SGHTA and CDR2 is FQGNSA. The CDR3 DNA is TGTGCCAGCAGCTTAGTCACGTCGGGACAGGCCGTCTACGAGCAGTACTTC. Translating it yields CASSLVTSGQAVYEQYF.

The V gene is TRBV29-1, the J gene TRBJ2-1; the match to TRBD2 covers 10 bases. Germline loops: CDR1 SQVTM, CDR2 ANQGSEA. CDR3 length: 13 amino acids. V lost 8 bases, J lost 3 bases, and 4 bases stayed unmatched. The CDR3 loop is CSFGLAVYNEQFF. In nucleotides, the CDR3 is TGCAGCTTCGGACTAGCGGTCTACAATGAGCAGTTCTTC.

This clonotype has ten or more counts. The rearrangement uses TRBV11-2 and TRBJ2-3, with 11 bases aligning to TRBD2. The junction had 14 bases not matched to a gene; V was cut back by 5 bases and J by 1 base. This CDR3 is built from 19 residues. Germline V lookup: CDR1 SGHAT, CDR2 FQNNGV. The CDR3 DNA reads TGTGCCAGCAGCACGACTAGCGGGGTGACAGAGCCTGGCACAGATACGCAGTATTTT. It encodes CASSTTSGVTEPGTDTQYF.